These 17 T cell receptor beta chains were sequenced from one sample in a study of T cells after yellow fever vaccination. A single record per CDR3 protein comes from TCRdb applying MiXCR to the 5' RACE reads. The data show 120,000 or so distinct CDR3 sequences, with around 15% seen just once and roughly 43% held by the top ten. Sequences were derived from CD8+ T cells sorted from PBMCs, sampled 5 days after the yellow fever booster vaccination. The receptor source for this set is a man between 18 and 35 years old who received the YFV17D yellow fever vaccine.

This clonotype was seen more than once but under ten times. This chain links TRBV3-1 with TRBJ2-7, with no clear D. Germline lookup yields CDR1 LGHDT and CDR2 YNNKEL (reference sequence). The V end was cut by 0 bases, the J end by 0 bases, with 6 bases between. This CDR3 is 14 amino acids long. CDR3 amino acids: CASSQDINSYEQYF. CDR3 in DNA: TGTGCCAGCAGCCAAGACATAAACTCCTACGAGCAGTACTTC.

The rearrangement uses TRBV29-1 and TRBJ1-3; possibly TRBD1 for D (5 bases). Germline values: CDR1 SQVTM, CDR2 ANQGSEA. The CDR3 length is 14 residues. V was pared by 1 base and J by 3 bases, with 10 bases between. As DNA, the CDR3 is TGCAGCGTTGAAGGCAGGGAAGGTGGAAACACCATATATTTT. The encoded protein is CSVEGREGGNTIYF.

V gene TRBV6-2 or TRBV6-3 combines with J gene TRBJ2-3; tentatively, D is TRBD2 (6 bases). Germline loops: CDR1 MNHEY, CDR2 SVGEGT. V was shortened by 2 bases and J by 0 bases, with 15 bases between the two germline ends. The CDR3 is 17 amino acids. DNA for the CDR3: TGTGCCAGCAGTTACCATCAAGCGCGGGGAAGCACAGATACGCAGTATTTT. As protein: CASSYHQARGSTDTQYF.

The chain is built from TRBV6-6 and TRBJ2-2; a weak D match, TRBD2 (6 bases). Germline-derived CDR1 and CDR2 are MNHNY and SVGAGI (reference sequence). Trimming removed 2 bases from V and 6 bases from J, with 10 bases in between. CDR3 size: 14 residues. CDR3 sequence (DNA): TGTGCCAGCAGTTACCCAGGCGGGGCCGGGGAGCTGTTTTTT. Its protein product is CASSYPGGAGELFF.

This chain joins TRBV27 and TRBJ1-1; TRBD1 is a possible D gene (6 bases). The V gene's germline CDR1 is MNHEY and CDR2 SMNVEV (reference sequence). V was clipped by 1 base and J by 0 bases, with 9 bases between them. This CDR3 is 15 amino acids long. CDR3 nucleotide sequence: TGTGCCAGCAGTTTATTGGGGGCTCTGAACACTGAAGCTTTCTTT. Translation gives CASSLLGALNTEAFF.

The CDR3: CASSSSPGTESGNTIYF. Here the CDR3 DNA reads TGTGCCAGCAGCTCAAGCCCAGGGACAGAGTCTGGAAACACCATATATTTT. The V gene is TRBV7-9, the J gene TRBJ1-3; TRBD1 aligns across 7 bases. Germline V gene sequence: CDR1 SEHNR, CDR2 FQNEAQ (reference sequence). V dropped 4 bases and J dropped 1; count of bases not matched to a gene: 10. The CDR3 contains 17 residues.

This clonotype came up a few times. The chain carries TRBV10-3 and TRBJ2-3; possibly TRBD1 or TRBD2 for D (5 bases each). This CDR3 has 14 residues. V was cut by 4 bases and J by 4 bases, with 12 bases left in between. The germline V gene has CDR1 ENHRY and CDR2 SYGVKD. CDR3 protein: CAISGGGAADTQYF. CDR3 sequence (DNA): TGTGCCATCAGTGGGGGCGGAGCGGCAGATACGCAGTATTTT.

The sample holds a few counts of this clonotype. This chain links TRBV5-1 with TRBJ2-1; 11 positions agree with TRBD2. The CDR3 is 14 amino acids. Germline V gene data show CDR1 as SGHRS and CDR2 as YFSETQ. The J segment lost 4 bases and the V segment lost 3 bases, leaving 0 bases of the junction unmatched. The CDR3 DNA reads TGCGCCAGCAGCTCTAGCGGGGGGTACAATGAGCAGTTCTTC. Translation gives CASSSSGGYNEQFF.

This clonotype was detected a few times. The CDR3 DNA reads TGTGCCTGGAGTGTACTGGGGGGCCTTAGTTATGGCTACACCTTC. Encoded protein: CAWSVLGGLSYGYTF. The chain has TRBV30 and TRBJ1-2, with D tentatively TRBD1 (6 bases). CDR1 and CDR2 from the germline V gene are GTSNPN and SVGIG (reference sequence). V was trimmed by 0 bases and J by 5 bases, leaving 16 bases between them. CDR3 length equals 15 residues.

This clonotype was seen a handful of times. The chain links TRBV18 to TRBJ2-5; 8 nucleotides agree with TRBD1. Germline CDR1 reads KGHSH; CDR2 reads LQKENI. The CDR3 has 15 residues. With 4 bases clipped from V and 4 bases from J, the junction kept 8 bases outside the gene matches. The CDR3 region has the DNA TGTGCCAGCTCACTGGACAGGGCGAGTCGAGAGACCCAGTACTTC. It yields the protein CASSLDRASRETQYF. The full variable domain, completed using reference TRBV18 and TRBJ2-5, is NAGVMQNPRHLVRRRGQEARLRCSPMKGHSHVYWYRQLPEEGLKFMVYLQKENIIDESGMPKERFSAEFPKEGPSILRIQQVVRGDSAAYFCASSLDRASRETQYFGPGTRLLVL.

This clonotype was detected a few times. The genes are TRBV3-1 and TRBJ2-7, with 12 bases aligning to TRBD2. The CDR3 runs 15 residues. The V and J ends lost 7 bases and 2 bases, in that order; junction bases with no gene match: 6. Germline-derived CDR1 and CDR2 are LGHDT and YNNKEL (reference sequence). This CDR3 reads CASNHGLAGTYEQYF. The CDR3 DNA is TGTGCCAGCAACCATGGACTAGCGGGGACCTACGAGCAGTACTTC.

The rearrangement uses TRBV6-2 or TRBV6-3 and TRBJ2-1; the D is unclear. Trimming cost V 6 bases and J 5 bases, with 8 bases left between them. The CDR3 extends over 12 amino acids. In germline, CDR1 is MNHEY, CDR2 SVGEGT. For the CDR3, the DNA is TGTGCCAGCAGCCCTTGGAACAATGAGCAGTTCTTC. It codes for CASSPWNNEQFF.

The genes are TRBV11-3 and TRBJ2-1, with a tentative D call TRBD2 (6 bases). CDR3 length equals 13 residues. V was trimmed by 5 bases and J by 3 bases, leaving 8 bases between them. The germline V gene encodes CDR1 SGHNT and CDR2 YENEEA. The CDR3 nucleotides are TGTGCCAGCAGCGGGGGACTCTACAATGAGCAGTTCTTC. Translation gives CASSGGLYNEQFF.

The chain employs TRBV7-9 and TRBJ1-5; 8 bases line up with TRBD1. Germline values: CDR1 SEHNR, CDR2 FQNEAQ (reference sequence). Trimming at V came to 6 bases and at J to 4 bases, leaving 5 bases not matched to a gene. The length of the CDR3 is 14 residues. This chain's CDR3 is CASSPGQDNQPQHF. CDR3 nucleotide sequence: TGTGCCAGCAGTCCGGGACAGGATAATCAGCCCCAGCATTTT.

This clonotype was observed at least ten times. This chain connects TRBV7-8 to TRBJ1-2, with D possibly matching TRBD1 (5 bases). Per the germline V gene, CDR1 is SGHVS and CDR2 is FQNEAQ. This CDR3 spans 17 amino acids. V was clipped by 3 bases and J by 7 bases, with 24 bases between them. In nucleotides, the CDR3 is TGTGCCAGCAGCTTCGTCTCGGTACCGGGACCCAGGAGTGGCTACACCTTC. Its translation: CASSFVSVPGPRSGYTF.

This clonotype was found a few times. The J gene is TRBJ2-7, the V gene TRBV2; TRBD1 matches at 8 bases. The germline gives CDR1 SNHLY, CDR2 FYNNEI. The CDR3 spans 15 residues. Germline trimming cut 5 bases from V and 3 bases from J; bases unmatched to any gene: 9. This CDR3 is CASSRPTQGDYEQYF. In DNA, the CDR3 is TGTGCCAGCAGTCGTCCGACACAGGGGGACTACGAGCAGTACTTC.

There are a few counts of this clonotype. This chain links TRBV20-1 with TRBJ2-1, with TRBD2 identical over 14 bases. The CDR3 extends over 14 amino acids. Germline V gene lookup returns CDR1 DFQATT and CDR2 SNEGSKA (reference sequence). The V and J ends lost 1 base and 10 bases, in that order; junction bases with no gene match: 3. CDR3 amino acids: CSARGGLAGAEQFF. CDR3 nucleotide sequence: TGCAGTGCTAGAGGGGGACTAGCGGGGGCGGAGCAGTTCTTC.